This T cell receptor (beta chain) was recorded in a study of blood T cell repertoires in COVID-19. As for the study in general: PBMCs, B-cell-depleted T cells, or T cells were the source of the cDNA or gDNA that made up the material.

Assay used: immunoSEQ multiplex PCR; TCRdb lists only in-frame clones, some missing. The table lists just over 300,000 clones, approximately 83% of them singletons, with 2.2% in the top ten. Trimming removed 4 bases at V and 0 bases at J, with 12 bases between. Germline CDR1 is SGHVS and CDR2 is FQNEAQ. CDR3 length: 15 amino acids. The chain has TRBV7-8 and TRBJ1-1; D perhaps matches TRBD1 (5 bases). This TCR came from a man in his thirties or forties who had recovered from COVID-19. The sample consisted of PBMCs or T cells enriched from blood (not recorded which). CDR3 in DNA: TGTGCCAGCAGCTCCACAGACAGATTGAACACTGAAGCTTTCTTT. Translated: CASSSTDRLNTEAFF.